The 5 T cell receptor beta chains below come from one sample, sequenced in a study of T cells in Graves' hyperthyroidism and ophthalmopathy. Amplified regions were TCR beta CDR3 sequences from RNA transcripts. The HTBI set primed first-round TCR CDR3 RT-PCR. Each CDR3 protein is one row after TCRdb ran MiXCR on the multiplex PCR reads. The data contain under 350,000 distinct CDR3 sequences, 21% of them singletons. The specimen was blood. All receptors come from a woman aged 45 to 65 with Graves' hyperthyroidism.

V is TRBV28 and J is TRBJ2-7, with D possibly matching TRBD2 (7 bases). The CDR3 length is 15 residues. Germline V CDR1 and CDR2: MDHEN, SYDVKM. The V end was cut by 4 bases, the J end by 7 bases, with 20 bases between. CDR3 nucleotides: TGTGCCAGCAGTTGGACAGCGGGACCCCCGAGGGAGCAGTACTTC. This sequence encodes CASSWTAGPPREQYF.

The table lists this clonotype with a few counts. CDR3 nucleotides: TGTGCCGGGACAGTTACCCTAGCGGGGATTGGGGATAAGTTCTTC. Translated, it gives CAGTVTLAGIGDKFF. This chain connects TRBV30 to TRBJ2-1, with 9 nucleotides matching TRBD2. After removal of 8 bases from V and 14 bases from J, the junction contained 22 bases not matched to a gene. The CDR3 spans 15 residues. CDR1 GTSNPN and CDR2 SVGIG come from the germline V gene (reference sequence).

This clonotype occurred many times. The CDR3 region has the DNA TGTGCCAGCAGCTTACGTGGGGGATCCTCTAGAAATGAGCAGTTCTTC. It translates to CASSLRGGSSRNEQFF. V usage is TRBV11-1 and J usage is TRBJ2-1; either TRBD1 or TRBD2 may supply D (5 bases each). V dropped 2 bases and J dropped 7 bases, with 18 bases sitting between them. CDR1 and CDR2 (germline): SGHAT, FQDESV (reference sequence). The CDR3 loop spans 16 amino acids.

This clonotype showed up many times. The chain has TRBV7-6 and TRBJ2-3; D is possibly TRBD2 (6 bases). V lost 1 base, J lost 11 bases, and 10 bases lay in between. This CDR3 is built from 12 residues. CDR1 and CDR2 (germline): SGHVS, FNYEAQ. The CDR3: CASSLGGVGQYF. The CDR3 DNA is TGTGCCAGCAGCTTAGGGGGGGTCGGGCAGTATTTT.

The chain joins TRBV7-9 to TRBJ1-2; the D is unclear. V was clipped by 7 bases and J by 4 bases, with 10 bases between them. The CDR3 length is 12 residues. CDR1 and CDR2 (germline): SEHNR, FQNEAQ (reference sequence). The CDR3 protein is CASIPASYGYTF. CDR3 coding DNA: TGTGCCAGCATCCCGGCATCCTATGGCTACACCTTC.